The subject of this entry is one T cell receptor beta chain. The data were taken from a study of T cell changes during pregnancy in multiple sclerosis. The CDR3 runs to 13 residues. V lost 6 bases to trimming and J lost 4 bases; unmatched junction nucleotides: 3. Looked up from germline, CDR1 is ENHRY and CDR2 is SYGVKD. The protocol was immunoSEQ multiplex PCR, while the TCRdb copy is restricted to in-frame clones and leaves out a portion. Seen here are approximately 60,000 clones, 90% to 95% observed once, and the top ten hold 3% to 4%. The origin of this receptor is a female donor with multiple sclerosis, enrolled in a pregnancy study. The source was CD8+ T cells from peripheral blood mononuclear cells, collected in the second trimester of pregnancy. The J gene is TRBJ1-5, the V gene TRBV10-3; 7 bases align to TRBD1. The CDR3 DNA sequence: TGTGCCATCAGGGGGACAGATAATCAGCCCCAGCATTTT. Translated: CAIRGTDNQPQHF.